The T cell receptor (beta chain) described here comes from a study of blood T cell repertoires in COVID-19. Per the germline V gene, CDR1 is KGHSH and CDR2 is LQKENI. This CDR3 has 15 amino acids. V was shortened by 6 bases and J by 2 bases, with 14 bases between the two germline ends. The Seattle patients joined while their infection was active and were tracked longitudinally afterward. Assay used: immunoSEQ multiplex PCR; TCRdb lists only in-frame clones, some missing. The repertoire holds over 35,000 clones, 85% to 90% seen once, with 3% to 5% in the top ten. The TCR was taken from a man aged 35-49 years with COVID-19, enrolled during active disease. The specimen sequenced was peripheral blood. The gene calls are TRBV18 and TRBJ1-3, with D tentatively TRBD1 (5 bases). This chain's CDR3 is CASSPRPGPGNTIYF. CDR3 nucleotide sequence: TGTGCCAGCTCCCCTCGGCCAGGGCCTGGAAACACCATATATTTT.